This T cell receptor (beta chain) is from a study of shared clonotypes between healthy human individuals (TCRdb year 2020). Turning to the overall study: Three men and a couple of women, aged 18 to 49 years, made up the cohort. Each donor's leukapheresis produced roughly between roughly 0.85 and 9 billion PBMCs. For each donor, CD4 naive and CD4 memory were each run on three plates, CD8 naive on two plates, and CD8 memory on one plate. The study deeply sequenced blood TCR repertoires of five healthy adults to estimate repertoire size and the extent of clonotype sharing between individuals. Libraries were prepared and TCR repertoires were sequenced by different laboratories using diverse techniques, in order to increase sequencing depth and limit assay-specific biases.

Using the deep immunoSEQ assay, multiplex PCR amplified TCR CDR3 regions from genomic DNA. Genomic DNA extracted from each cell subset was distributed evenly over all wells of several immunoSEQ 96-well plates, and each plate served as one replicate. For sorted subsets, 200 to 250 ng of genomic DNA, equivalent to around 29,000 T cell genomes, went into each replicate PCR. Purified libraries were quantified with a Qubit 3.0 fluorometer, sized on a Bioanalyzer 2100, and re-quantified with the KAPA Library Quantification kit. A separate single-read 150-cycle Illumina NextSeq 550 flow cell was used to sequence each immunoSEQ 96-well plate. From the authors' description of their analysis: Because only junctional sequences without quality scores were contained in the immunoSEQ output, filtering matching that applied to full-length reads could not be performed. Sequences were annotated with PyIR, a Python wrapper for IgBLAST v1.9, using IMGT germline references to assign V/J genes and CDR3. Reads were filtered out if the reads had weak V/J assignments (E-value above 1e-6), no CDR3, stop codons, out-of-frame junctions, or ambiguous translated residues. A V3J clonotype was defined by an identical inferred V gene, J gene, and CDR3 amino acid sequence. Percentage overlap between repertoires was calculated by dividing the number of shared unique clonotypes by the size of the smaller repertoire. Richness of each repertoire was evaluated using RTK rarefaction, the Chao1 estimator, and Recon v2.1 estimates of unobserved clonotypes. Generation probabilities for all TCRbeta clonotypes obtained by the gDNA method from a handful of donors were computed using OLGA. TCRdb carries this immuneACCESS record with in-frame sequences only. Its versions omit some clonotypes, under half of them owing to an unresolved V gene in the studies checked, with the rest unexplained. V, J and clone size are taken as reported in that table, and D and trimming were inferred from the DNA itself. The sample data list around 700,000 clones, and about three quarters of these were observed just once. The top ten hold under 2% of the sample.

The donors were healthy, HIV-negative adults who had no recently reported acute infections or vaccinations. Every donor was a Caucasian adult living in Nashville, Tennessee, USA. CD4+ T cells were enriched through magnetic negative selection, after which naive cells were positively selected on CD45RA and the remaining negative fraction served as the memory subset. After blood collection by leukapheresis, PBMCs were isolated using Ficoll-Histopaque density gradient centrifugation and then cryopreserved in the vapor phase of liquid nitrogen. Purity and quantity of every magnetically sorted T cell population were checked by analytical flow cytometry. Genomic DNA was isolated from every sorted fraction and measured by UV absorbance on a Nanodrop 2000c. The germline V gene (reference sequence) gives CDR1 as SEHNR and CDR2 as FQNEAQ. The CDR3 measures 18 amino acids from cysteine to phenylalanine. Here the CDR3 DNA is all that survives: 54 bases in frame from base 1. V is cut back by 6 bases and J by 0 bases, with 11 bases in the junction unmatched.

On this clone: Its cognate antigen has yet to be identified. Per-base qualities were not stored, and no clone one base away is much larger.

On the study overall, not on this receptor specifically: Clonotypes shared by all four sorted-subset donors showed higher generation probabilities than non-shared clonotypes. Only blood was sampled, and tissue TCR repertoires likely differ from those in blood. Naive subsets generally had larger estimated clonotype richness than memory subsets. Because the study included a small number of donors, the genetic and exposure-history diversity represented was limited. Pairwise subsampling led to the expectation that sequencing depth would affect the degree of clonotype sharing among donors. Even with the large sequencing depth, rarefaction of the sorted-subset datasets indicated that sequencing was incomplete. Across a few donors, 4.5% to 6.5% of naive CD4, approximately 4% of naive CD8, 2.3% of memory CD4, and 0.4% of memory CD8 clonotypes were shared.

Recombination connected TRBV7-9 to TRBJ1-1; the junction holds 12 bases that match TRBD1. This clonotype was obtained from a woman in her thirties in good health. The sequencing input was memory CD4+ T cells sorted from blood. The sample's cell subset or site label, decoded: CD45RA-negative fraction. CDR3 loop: CASRHHSGTGGVNTEAFF. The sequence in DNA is TGTGCCAGCAGACACCATTCTGGGACAGGGGGCGTGAACACTGAAGCTTTCTTT. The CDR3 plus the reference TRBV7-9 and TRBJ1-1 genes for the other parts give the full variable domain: DTGVSQNPRHKITKRGQNVTFRCDPISEHNRLYWYRQTLGQGPEFLTYFQNEAQLEKSRLLSDRFSAERPKGSFSTLEIQRTEQGDSAMYLCASRHHSGTGGVNTEAFFGQGTRLTVV.